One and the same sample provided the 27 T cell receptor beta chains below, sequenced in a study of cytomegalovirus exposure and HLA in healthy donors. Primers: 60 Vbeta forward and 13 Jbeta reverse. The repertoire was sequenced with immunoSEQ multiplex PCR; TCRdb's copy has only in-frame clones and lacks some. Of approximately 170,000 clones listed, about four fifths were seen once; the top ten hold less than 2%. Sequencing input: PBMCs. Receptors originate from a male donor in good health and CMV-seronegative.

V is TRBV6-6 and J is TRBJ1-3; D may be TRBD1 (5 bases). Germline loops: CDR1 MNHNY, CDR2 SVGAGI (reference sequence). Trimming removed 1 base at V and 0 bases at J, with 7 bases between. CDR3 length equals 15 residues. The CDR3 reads CASSYWGDSGNTIYF. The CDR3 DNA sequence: TGTGCCAGCAGTTACTGGGGGGACTCTGGAAACACCATATATTTT.

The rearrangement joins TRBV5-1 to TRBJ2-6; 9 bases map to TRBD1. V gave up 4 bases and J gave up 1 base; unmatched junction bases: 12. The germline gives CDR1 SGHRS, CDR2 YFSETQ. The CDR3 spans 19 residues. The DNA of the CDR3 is TGCGCCAGCAGCCCCTCGCGGGACAGGGTTAATTCTGGGGCCAACGTCCTGACTTTC. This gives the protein CASSPSRDRVNSGANVLTF.

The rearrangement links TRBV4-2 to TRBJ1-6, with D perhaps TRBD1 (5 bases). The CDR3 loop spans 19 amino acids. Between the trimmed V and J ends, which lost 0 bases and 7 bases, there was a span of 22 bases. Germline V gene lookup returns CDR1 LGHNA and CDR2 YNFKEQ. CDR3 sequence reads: CASSQEVGVGTGGNSPLHF. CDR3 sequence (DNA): TGTGCCAGCAGCCAAGAAGTGGGGGTTGGGACCGGAGGGAATTCACCCCTCCACTTT.

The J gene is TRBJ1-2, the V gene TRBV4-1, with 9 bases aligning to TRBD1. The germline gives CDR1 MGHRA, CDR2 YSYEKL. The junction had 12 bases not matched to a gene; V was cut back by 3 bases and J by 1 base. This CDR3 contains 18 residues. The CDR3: CASSQDWDRARSNYGYTF. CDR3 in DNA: TGCGCCAGCAGCCAGGACTGGGACAGGGCAAGGAGTAACTATGGCTACACCTTC.

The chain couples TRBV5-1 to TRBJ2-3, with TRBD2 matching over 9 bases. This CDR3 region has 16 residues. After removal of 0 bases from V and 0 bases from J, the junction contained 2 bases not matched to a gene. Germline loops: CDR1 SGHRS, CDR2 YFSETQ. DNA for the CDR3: TGCGCCAGCAGCTTGGAGCGGGGGGTTAGCACAGATACGCAGTATTTT. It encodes CASSLERGVSTDTQYF.

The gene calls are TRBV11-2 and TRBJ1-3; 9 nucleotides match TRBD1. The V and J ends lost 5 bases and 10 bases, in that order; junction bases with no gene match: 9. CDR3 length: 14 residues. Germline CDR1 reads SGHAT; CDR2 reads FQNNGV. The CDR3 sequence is CASSRTGQGGTIYF. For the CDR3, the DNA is TGTGCCAGCAGCCGAACGGGACAGGGCGGTACCATATATTTT.

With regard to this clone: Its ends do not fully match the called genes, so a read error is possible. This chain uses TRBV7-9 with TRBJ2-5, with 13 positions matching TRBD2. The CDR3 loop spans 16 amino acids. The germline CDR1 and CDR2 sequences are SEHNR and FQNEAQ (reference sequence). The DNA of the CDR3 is TGTGCCAGCAGCTCACGGACTAGCGGGAGCTCTGATGGTCCCAACTTC. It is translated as CASSSRTSGSSDGPNF.

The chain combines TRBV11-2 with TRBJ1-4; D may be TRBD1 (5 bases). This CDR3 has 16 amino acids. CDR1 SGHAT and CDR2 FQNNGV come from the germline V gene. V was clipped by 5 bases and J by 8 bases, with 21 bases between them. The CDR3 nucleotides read TGTGCCAGCAGCCGAACAGGTGTTTCATCTAGGGAAAAACTGTTTTTT. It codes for CASSRTGVSSREKLFF.

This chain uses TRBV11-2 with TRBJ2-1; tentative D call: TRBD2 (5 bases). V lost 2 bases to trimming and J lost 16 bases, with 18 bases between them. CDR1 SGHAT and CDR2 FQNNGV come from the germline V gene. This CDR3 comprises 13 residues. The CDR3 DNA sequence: TGTGCCAGCAGCTTAATTTTCTCGGGGTCTCTTTTCTTC. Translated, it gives CASSLIFSGSLFF.

CDR3 sequence (DNA): TGTGCCAGCAGCCAAGATCCAGGGGGCTCCTTCTCGTCCTACGAGCAGTACTTC. Amino acid sequence: CASSQDPGGSFSSYEQYF. The V and J genes are TRBV4-2 and TRBJ2-7; 8 bases fit TRBD1. The V gene end was trimmed by 0 bases and the J gene end by 1 base; junction bases not matched to a gene: 11. The CDR3 covers 18 residues. Germline V gives CDR1 LGHNA, CDR2 YNFKEQ.

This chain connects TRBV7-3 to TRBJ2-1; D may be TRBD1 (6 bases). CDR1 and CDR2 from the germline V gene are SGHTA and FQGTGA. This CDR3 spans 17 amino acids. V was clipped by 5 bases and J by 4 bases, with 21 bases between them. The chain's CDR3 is CASSQSSLQGPYNEQFF. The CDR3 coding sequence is TGTGCCAGCAGCCAATCTTCCCTCCAGGGGCCGTACAATGAGCAGTTCTTC.

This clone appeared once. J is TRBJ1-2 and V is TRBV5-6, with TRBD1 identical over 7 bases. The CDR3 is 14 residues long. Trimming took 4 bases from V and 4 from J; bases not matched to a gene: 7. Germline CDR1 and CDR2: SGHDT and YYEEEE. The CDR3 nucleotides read TGTGCCAGCAGCACCCAGGGGGTGTTCTATGGCTACACCTTC. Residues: CASSTQGVFYGYTF.

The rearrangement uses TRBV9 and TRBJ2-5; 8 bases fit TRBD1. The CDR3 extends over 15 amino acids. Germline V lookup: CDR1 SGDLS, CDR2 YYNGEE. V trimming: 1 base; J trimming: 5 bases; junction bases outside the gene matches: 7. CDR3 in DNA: TGTGCCAGCAGCGTACGGACAGGGCGAGGGGAGACCCAGTACTTC. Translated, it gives CASSVRTGRGETQYF.

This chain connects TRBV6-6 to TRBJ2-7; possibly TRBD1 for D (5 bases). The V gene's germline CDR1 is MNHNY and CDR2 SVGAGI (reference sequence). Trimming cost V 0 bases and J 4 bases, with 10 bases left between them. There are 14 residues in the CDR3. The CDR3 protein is CASSYSGVSYEQYF. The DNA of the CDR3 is TGTGCCAGCAGTTACTCAGGGGTTTCGTACGAGCAGTACTTC.

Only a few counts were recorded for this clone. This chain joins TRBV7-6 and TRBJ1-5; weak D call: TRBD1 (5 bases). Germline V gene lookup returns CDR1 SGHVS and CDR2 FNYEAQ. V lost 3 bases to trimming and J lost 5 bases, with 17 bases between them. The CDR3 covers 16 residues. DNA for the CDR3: TGTGCCAGCAGCTTTTCGCCCGGGGGATATGATCAGCCCCAGCATTTT. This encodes CASSFSPGGYDQPQHF. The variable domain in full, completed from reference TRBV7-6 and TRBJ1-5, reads GAGVSQSPRYKVTKRGQDVALRCDPISGHVSLYWYRQALGQGPEFLTYFNYEAQQDKSGLPNDRFSAERPEGSISTLTIQRTEQRDSAMYRCASSFSPGGYDQPQHFGDGTRLSIL.

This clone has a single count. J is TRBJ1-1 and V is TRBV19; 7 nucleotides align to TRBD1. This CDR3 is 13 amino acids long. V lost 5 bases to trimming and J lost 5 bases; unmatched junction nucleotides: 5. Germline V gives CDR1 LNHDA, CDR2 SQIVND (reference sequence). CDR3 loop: CASSLGGRTEAFF. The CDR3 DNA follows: TGTGCCAGTAGTCTAGGGGGCCGGACTGAAGCTTTCTTT.

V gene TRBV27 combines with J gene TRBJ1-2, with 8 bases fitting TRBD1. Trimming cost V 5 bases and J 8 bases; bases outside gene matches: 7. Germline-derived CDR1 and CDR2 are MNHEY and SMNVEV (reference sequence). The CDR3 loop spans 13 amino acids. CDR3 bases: TGTGCCAGCAGTCCCGGACAGGGCTGGGGCTACACCTTC. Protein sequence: CASSPGQGWGYTF.

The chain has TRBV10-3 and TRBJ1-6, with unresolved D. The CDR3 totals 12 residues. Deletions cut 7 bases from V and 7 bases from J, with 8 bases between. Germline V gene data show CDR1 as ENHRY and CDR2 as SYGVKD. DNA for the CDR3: TGTGCCATCACCGACGGGAATTCACCCCTCCACTTT. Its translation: CAITDGNSPLHF.

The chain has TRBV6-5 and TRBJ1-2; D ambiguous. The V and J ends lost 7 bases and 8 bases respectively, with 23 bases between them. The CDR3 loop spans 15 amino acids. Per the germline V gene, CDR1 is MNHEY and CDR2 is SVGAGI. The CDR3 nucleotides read TGTGCCAGCATTTTTCCCACCGCGGGCGGCCCCGGCTACACCTTC. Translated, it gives CASIFPTAGGPGYTF.

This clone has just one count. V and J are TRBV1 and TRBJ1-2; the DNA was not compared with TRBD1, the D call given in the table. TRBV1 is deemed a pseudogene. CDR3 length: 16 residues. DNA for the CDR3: TGCACCAGCAGCCCCAAGGGGCTCAGGGGCTACTATGGCTACACCTTC. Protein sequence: CTSSPKGLRGYYGYTF.

CDR3 residues: CASSVSGTGTEAFF. The CDR3 DNA follows: TGTGCCAGCAGCGTATCCGGGACAGGGACTGAAGCTTTCTTT. This chain uses TRBV5-4 with TRBJ1-1, with 9 bases lining up with TRBD1. V trimming: 4 bases; J trimming: 5 bases; junction bases outside the gene matches: 6. The length of the CDR3 is 14 residues. Germline-derived CDR1 and CDR2 are SGHNT and YYREEE (reference sequence).

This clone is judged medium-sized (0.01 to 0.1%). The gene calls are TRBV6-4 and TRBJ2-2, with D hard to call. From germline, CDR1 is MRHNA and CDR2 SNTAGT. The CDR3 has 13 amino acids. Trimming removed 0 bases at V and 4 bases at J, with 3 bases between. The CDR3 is CASSDSSTGELFF. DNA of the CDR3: TGTGCCAGCAGTGACTCTAGCACCGGGGAGCTGTTTTTT.

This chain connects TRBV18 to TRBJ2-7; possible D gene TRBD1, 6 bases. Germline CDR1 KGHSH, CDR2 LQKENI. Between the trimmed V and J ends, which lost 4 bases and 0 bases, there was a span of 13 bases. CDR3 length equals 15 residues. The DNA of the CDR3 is TGTGCCAGCTCACACATTTTGGACAGCTCCTACGAGCAGTACTTC. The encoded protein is CASSHILDSSYEQYF.

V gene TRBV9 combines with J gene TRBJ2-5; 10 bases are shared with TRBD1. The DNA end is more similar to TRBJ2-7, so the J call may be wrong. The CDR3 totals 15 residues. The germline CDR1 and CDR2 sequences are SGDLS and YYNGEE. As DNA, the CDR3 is TGTGCCAGCAGCGTAGATGGACAGGGGGGCTACGAGCAGTACTTC. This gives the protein CASSVDGQGGYEQYF.

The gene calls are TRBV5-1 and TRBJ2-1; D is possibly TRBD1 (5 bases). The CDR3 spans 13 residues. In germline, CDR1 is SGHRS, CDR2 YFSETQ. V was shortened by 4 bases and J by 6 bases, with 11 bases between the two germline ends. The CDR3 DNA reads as TGCGCCAGCAGCCCAGACAGAGCCAATGAGCAGTTCTTC. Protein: CASSPDRANEQFF. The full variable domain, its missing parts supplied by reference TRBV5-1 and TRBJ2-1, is KAGVTQTPRYLIKTRGQQVTLSCSPISGHRSVSWYQQTPGQGLQFLFEYFSETQRNKGNFPGRFSGRQFSNSRSEMNVSTLELGDSALYLCASSPDRANEQFFGPGTRLTVL.

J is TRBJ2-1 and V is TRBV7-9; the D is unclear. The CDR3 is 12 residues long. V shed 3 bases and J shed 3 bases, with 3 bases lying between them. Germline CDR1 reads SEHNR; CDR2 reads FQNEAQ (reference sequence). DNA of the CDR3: TGTGCCAGCAGCTTCAACTACAATGAGCAGTTCTTC. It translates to CASSFNYNEQFF.

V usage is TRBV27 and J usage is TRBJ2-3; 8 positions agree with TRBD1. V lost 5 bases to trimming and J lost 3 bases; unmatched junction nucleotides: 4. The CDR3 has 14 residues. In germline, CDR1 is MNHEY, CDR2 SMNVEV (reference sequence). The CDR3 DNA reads TGTGCCAGCAGTCCCAGGGGGCGAACAGATACGCAGTATTTT. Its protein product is CASSPRGRTDTQYF.